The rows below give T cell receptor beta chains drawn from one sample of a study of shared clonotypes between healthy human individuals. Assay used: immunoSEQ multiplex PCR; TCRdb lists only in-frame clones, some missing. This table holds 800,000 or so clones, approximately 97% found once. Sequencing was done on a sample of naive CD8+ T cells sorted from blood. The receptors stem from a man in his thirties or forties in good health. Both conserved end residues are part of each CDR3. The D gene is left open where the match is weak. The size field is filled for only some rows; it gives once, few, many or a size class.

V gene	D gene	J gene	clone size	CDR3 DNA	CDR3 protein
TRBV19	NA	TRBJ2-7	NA	TGTGCCAGTACCCCATCACCGGGGATCTTACACGAGCAGTACTTC	CASTPSPGILHEQYF
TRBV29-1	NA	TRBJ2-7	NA	TGCAGCGTTGTTGCCACAGGGGGGGCAACCTACGAGCAGTACTTC	CSVVATGGATYEQYF
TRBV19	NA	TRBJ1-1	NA	TGTGCCAGTAGCCCCTCACACACTGAAGCTTTCTTT	CASSPSHTEAFF
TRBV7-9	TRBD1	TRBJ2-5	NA	TGTGCCAGCAGCTTAGTAACAGGGGAGCAAGAGACCCAGTACTTC	CASSLVTGEQETQYF
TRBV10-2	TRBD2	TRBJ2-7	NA	TGCGCCAGCAGTGGAGGACTAGCGGTCTACGAGCAGTACTTC	CASSGGLAVYEQYF
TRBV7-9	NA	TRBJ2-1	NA	TGTGCCAGCAGCTTAGCGGGACAAGCTTACAATGAGCAGTTCTTC	CASSLAGQAYNEQFF
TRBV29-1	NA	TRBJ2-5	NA	TGCAGCGTTGAGGCAGATTTGGCCCAGTACTTC	CSVEADLAQYF
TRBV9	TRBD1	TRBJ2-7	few	TGTGCCAGCGGACCGGGACAGTTCTCCTACGAGCAGTACTTC	CASGPGQFSYEQYF
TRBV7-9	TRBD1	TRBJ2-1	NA	TGTGCCAGCAGCCACAGGGGGATATCCTACAATGAGCAGTTCTTC	CASSHRGISYNEQFF
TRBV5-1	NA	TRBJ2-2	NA	TGCGCCAGCGGGCTTGTAACGAACACCGGGGAGCTGTTTTTT	CASGLVTNTGELFF
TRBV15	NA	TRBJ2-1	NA	TGTGCCACCAGCAGAGTATCTTACAATGAGCAGTTCTTC	CATSRVSYNEQFF
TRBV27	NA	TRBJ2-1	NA	TGTGCCAGTTACTTTTTGGGAGTGGGTGAGCAGTTCTTC	CASYFLGVGEQFF
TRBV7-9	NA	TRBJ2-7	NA	TGTGCCAGCAGCTCGAAAGACAGGCTCTCCTACGAGCAGTACTTC	CASSSKDRLSYEQYF
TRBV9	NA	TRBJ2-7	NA	TGTGCCAGCAGCCCTAGAAGCTCCTACGAGCAGTACTTC	CASSPRSSYEQYF
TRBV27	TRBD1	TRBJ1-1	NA	TGTGCCAGCAGTTCCGGGACAGGGGCAGTTAGTGAAGCTTTCTTT	CASSSGTGAVSEAFF
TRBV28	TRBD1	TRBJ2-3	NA	TGTGCCAGCAGTTTATGGGCCGGGACAGACACAGATACGCAGTATTTT	CASSLWAGTDTDTQYF
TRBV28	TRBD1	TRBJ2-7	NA	TGTGCCAGCAGGTCCCTCGGGACAGATGTGCAGTACTTC	CASRSLGTDVQYF
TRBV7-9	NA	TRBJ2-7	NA	TGTGCCAGCAGCGCCGACAGCCTCTACGAGCAGTACTTC	CASSADSLYEQYF
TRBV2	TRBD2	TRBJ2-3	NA	TGTGCCAGCAGTGATCCTATACAGGGGGAATCGCTAGCGGGAGGATACACAGATACGCAGTATTTT	CASSDPIQGESLAGGYTDTQYF
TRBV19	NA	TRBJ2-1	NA	TGTGCCAGTAGCCTAGTTCGGGCTAGTGATACTGAGCAGTTCTTC	CASSLVRASDTEQFF
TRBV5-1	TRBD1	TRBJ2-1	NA	TGCGCCAGCAGCTTGGGGGACAGCTCCTACAATGAGCAGTTCTTC	CASSLGDSSYNEQFF
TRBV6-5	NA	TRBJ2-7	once	TGTGCCAGCAGTACCCGACTAGGGGGAACTGAGCAGTACTTC	CASSTRLGGTEQYF
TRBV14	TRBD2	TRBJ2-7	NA	TGTGCCAGCAGCCAAGTTAACCGGCTAGCGGGGCCTTACGAGCAGTACTTC	CASSQVNRLAGPYEQYF
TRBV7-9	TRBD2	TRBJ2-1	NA	TGTGCCAGCAGCCGTACTAGCGGAGCCTACAATGAGCAGTTCTTC	CASSRTSGAYNEQFF
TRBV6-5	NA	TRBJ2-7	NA	TGTGCCAGCAGTTACAGAAGTTCCTACGAGCAGTACTTC	CASSYRSSYEQYF
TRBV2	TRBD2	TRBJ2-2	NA	TGTGCCAGCAGTGAAGTGGGACTAGCGGGAGCCATCGGCGGGGAGCTGTTTTTT	CASSEVGLAGAIGGELFF
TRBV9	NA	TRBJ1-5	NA	TGTGCCAGCAGCGTAGAAAGCAATCAGCCCCAGCATTTT	CASSVESNQPQHF
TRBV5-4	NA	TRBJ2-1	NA	TGTGCCAGCAGCGTGGCAGCAGTGGAGTTCTTC	CASSVAAVEFF
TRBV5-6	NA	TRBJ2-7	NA	TGTGCCAGCAGCCTGACAGAAAACTCCTACGAGCAGTACTTC	CASSLTENSYEQYF
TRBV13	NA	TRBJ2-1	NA	TGTGCCAGCAGCCCAGCGAGTCTCCCCAATGAGCAGTTCTTC	CASSPASLPNEQFF
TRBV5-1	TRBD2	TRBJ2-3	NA	TGCGCCAGCAGCACCGGGACTAGCGGGTTTACTAGCACAGATACGCAGTATTTT	CASSTGTSGFTSTDTQYF
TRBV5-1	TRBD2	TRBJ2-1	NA	TGCGCCAGCAGCTCGGGACTAGCAGCCTACAATGAGCAGTTCTTC	CASSSGLAAYNEQFF
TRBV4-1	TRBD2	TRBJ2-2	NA	TGCGCCAGCGCGGCTAGCGGCCTACACCGGGGGGAGCTGTTTTTT	CASAASGLHRGELFF
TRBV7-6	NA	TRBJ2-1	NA	TGTGCCAGCAGCCTACTAGTCAATGAGCAGTTCTTC	CASSLLVNEQFF
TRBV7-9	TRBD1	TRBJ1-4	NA	TGTGCCAGCAGCTCTCCTAGGACAGGGGATGAAAAACTGTTTTTT	CASSSPRTGDEKLFF
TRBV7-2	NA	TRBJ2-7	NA	TGTGCCAGCAGCTTAGTTGCGGATGTAGCAAGGGAGCAGTACTTC	CASSLVADVAREQYF